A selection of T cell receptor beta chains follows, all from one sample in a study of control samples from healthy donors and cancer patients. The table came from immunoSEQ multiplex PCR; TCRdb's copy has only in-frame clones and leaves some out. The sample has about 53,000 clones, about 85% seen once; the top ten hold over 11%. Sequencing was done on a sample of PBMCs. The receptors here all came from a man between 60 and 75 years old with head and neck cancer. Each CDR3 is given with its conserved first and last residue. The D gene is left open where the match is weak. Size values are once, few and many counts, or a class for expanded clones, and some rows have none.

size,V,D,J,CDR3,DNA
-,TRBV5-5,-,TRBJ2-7,CASSLLVSAYEQYF,TGTGCCAGCAGCTTGTTGGTCAGCGCCTACGAGCAGTACTTC
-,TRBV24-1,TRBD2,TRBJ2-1,CATSDTSGRTSSYNEQFF,TGTGCCACCAGTGACACTAGCGGGAGGACCAGCTCCTACAATGAGCAGTTCTTC
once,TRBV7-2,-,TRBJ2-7,CASSPNNYEQYF,TGTGCCAGCAGCCCAAACAACTACGAGCAGTACTTC
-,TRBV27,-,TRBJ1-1,CASSLLGTMGSEAFF,TGTGCCAGCAGTTTATTGGGGACGATGGGTAGTGAAGCTTTCTTT
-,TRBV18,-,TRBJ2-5,CASSPSETQYF,TGTGCCAGCTCACCATCGGAGACCCAGTACTTC
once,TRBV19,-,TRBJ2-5,CASSNGGSQETQYF,TGTGCCAGTAGTAACGGGGGATCCCAAGAGACCCAGTACTTC
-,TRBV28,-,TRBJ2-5,CASSSTPGPQYF,TGTGCCAGCAGTTCAACCCCGGGACCCCAGTACTTC
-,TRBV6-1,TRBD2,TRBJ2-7,CASSEVVIAGGEGNSYEQYF,TGTGCCAGCAGTGAAGTAGTAATAGCGGGGGGCGAGGGGAACTCCTACGAGCAGTACTTC
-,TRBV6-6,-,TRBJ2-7,CASSYQPRGEQYF,TGTGCCAGCAGTTACCAACCCAGAGGCGAGCAGTACTTC
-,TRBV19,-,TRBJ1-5,CASRDGQPNQPQHF,TGTGCCAGTAGAGATGGACAGCCTAATCAGCCCCAGCATTTT
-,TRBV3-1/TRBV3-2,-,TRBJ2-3,CASSQDSQGTTDTQYF,TGTGCCAGCAGCCAAGATTCGCAGGGAACCACAGATACGCAGTATTTT
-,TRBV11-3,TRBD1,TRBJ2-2,CASSPKSTGTGRTGELFF,TGTGCCAGCAGCCCAAAGTCAACCGGGACAGGGCGGACCGGGGAGCTGTTTTTT
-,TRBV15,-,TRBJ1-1,CATSRGAGLTEAFF,TGTGCCACCAGCAGAGGGGCAGGGTTAACTGAAGCTTTCTTT
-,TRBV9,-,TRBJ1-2,CASSPWVTGRFNYGYTF,TGTGCCAGCAGCCCTTGGGTAACAGGGAGATTTAACTATGGCTACACCTTC
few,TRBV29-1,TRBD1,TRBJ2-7,CSVVGVENRGYEQYF,TGCAGCGTTGTGGGCGTTGAGAACAGGGGTTACGAGCAGTACTTC
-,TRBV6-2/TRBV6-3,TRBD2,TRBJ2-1,CASSIRVAGGPNEQFF,TGTGCCAGCAGTATCCGCGTCGCGGGGGGGCCCAATGAGCAGTTCTTC
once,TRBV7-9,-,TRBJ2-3,CASSLGHTGNTDTQYF,TGTGCCAGCAGCTTAGGGCACACGGGGAACACAGATACGCAGTATTTT
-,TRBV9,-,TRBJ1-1,CASSAGQVSTEAFF,TGTGCCAGCAGCGCGGGACAAGTTAGCACTGAAGCTTTCTTT
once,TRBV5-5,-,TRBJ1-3,CASSTYTGTGSGNTIYF,TGTGCCAGCAGCACATATACAGGGACCGGCTCTGGAAACACCATATATTTT
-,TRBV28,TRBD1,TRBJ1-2,CASSQTGDGYTF,TGTGCCAGCAGCCAGACAGGGGATGGCTACACCTTC
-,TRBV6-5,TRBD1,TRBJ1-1,CASSYGTGGTEAFF,TGTGCCAGCAGTTACGGGACAGGGGGCACTGAAGCTTTCTTT
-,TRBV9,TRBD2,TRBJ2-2,CASSVAAGGPKSGELFF,TGTGCCAGCAGCGTAGCAGCGGGAGGGCCTAAAAGCGGGGAGCTGTTTTTT
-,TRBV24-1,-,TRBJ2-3,CATSRPGGGTQYF,TGTGCCACCAGTCGTCCGGGGGGCGGTACGCAGTATTTT
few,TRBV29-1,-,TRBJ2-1,CSVAQKYNEQFF,TGCAGCGTTGCCCAAAAGTACAATGAGCAGTTCTTC
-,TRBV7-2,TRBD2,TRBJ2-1,CASSETSGRYNEQFF,TGTGCCAGCAGCGAAACTAGCGGGAGGTACAATGAGCAGTTCTTC
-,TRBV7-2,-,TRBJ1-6,CASSSQGLYNSPLHF,TGTGCCAGCAGCTCGCAGGGGCTCTATAATTCACCCCTCCACTTT
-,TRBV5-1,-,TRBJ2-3,CASSLDMSDTQYF,TGCGCCAGCAGCTTGGATATGTCAGATACGCAGTATTTT
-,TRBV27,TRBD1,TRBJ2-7,CASRLQGAWVEQYF,TGTGCCAGCAGGTTACAGGGGGCGTGGGTCGAGCAGTACTTC
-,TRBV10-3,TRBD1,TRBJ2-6,CAISRTGGGSGANVLTF,TGTGCCATCAGCAGGACAGGGGGCGGATCTGGGGCCAACGTCCTGACTTTC
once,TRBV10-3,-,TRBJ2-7,CAIKDGSSYEQYF,TGTGCCATCAAAGACGGGAGTTCCTACGAGCAGTACTTC
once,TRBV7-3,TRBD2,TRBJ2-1,CASSYRRGLAGGPSYNEQFF,TGTGCCAGCAGCTACAGACGGGGACTAGCGGGAGGGCCGTCCTACAATGAGCAGTTCTTC
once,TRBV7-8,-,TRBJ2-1,CASSLGGLDNEQFF,TGTGCCAGCAGCTTAGGAGGACTGGACAATGAGCAGTTCTTC
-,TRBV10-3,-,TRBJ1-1,CAIKGHTLTEAFF,TGTGCCATAAAGGGACATACTCTCACTGAAGCTTTCTTT
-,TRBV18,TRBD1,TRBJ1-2,CASSPRGQGAGYTF,TGTGCCAGCTCACCCCGGGGGCAGGGGGCTGGCTACACCTTC
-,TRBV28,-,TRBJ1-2,CASSLRVDGYTF,TGTGCCAGCAGTCTCCGTGTGGACGGCTACACCTTC
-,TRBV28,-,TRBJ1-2,CASSLRGMDYGYTF,TGTGCCAGCAGTTTAAGGGGGATGGATTATGGCTACACCTTC